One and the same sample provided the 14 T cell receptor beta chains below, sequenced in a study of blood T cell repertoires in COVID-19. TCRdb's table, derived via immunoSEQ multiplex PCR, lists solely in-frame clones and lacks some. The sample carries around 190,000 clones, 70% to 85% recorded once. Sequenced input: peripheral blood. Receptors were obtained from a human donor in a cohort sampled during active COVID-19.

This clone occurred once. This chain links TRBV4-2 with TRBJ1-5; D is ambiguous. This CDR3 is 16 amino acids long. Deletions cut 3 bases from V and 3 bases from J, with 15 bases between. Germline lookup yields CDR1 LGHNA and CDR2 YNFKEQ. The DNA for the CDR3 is TGTGCCAGCAGCCATTATTTCAGGCGTTTCAATCAGCCCCAGCATTTT. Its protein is CASSHYFRRFNQPQHF.

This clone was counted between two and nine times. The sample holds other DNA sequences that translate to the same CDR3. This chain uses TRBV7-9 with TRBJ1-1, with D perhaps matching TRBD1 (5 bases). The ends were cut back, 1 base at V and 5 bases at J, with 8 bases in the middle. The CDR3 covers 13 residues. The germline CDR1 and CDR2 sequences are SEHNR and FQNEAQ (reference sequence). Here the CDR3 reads CASSLEGRTEAFF. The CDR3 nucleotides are TGTGCCAGCAGCTTAGAGGGGAGGACTGAAGCTTTCTTT. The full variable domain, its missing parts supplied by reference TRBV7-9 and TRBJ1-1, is DTGVSQNPRHKITKRGQNVTFRCDPISEHNRLYWYRQTLGQGPEFLTYFQNEAQLEKSRLLSDRFSAERPKGSFSTLEIQRTEQGDSAMYLCASSLEGRTEAFFGQGTRLTVV.

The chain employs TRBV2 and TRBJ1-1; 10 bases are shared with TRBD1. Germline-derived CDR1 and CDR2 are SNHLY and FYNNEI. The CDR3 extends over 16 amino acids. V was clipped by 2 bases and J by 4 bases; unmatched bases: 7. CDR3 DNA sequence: TGTGCCAGCAGTGAACCGGGACAGGGGAGGGGCACTGAAGCTTTCTTT. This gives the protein CASSEPGQGRGTEAFF.

The CDR3 spells CASSQTLGSSYNEQFF. CDR3 sequence (DNA): TGCGCCAGCAGCCAAACTCTGGGGAGCTCCTACAATGAGCAGTTCTTC. V gene TRBV4-1 combines with J gene TRBJ2-1; D is possibly TRBD2 (5 bases). Germline-derived CDR1 and CDR2 are MGHRA and YSYEKL. The CDR3 is made up of 16 amino acids. With 2 bases removed from V and 0 bases from J, the gap between germline ends came to 11 bases.

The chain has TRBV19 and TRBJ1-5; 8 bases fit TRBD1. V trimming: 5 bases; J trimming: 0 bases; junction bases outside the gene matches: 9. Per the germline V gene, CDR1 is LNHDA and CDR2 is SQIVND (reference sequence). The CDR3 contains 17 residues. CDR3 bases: TGTGCCAGTAGTTCCCCCACAGGGGGAAGTAGCAATCAGCCCCAGCATTTT. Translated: CASSSPTGGSSNQPQHF.

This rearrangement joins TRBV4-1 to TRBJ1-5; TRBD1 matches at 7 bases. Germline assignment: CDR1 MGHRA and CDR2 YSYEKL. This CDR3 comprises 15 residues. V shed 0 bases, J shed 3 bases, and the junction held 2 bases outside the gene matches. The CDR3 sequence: CASSQDGTVNQPQHF. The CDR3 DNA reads TGCGCCAGCAGCCAAGATGGGACAGTCAATCAGCCCCAGCATTTT.

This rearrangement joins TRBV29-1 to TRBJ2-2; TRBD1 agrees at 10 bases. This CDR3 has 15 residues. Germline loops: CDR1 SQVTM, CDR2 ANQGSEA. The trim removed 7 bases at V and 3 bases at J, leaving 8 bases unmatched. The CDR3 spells CSAQGDRGDTGELFF. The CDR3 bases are TGCAGCGCACAAGGGGACAGGGGTGACACCGGGGAGCTGTTTTTT.

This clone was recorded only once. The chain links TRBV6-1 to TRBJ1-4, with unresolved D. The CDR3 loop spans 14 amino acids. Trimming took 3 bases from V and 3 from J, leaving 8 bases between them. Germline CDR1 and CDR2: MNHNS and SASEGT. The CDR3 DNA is TGTGCCAGCAGTGATTTGCAGGCTAATGAAAAACTGTTTTTT. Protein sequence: CASSDLQANEKLFF.

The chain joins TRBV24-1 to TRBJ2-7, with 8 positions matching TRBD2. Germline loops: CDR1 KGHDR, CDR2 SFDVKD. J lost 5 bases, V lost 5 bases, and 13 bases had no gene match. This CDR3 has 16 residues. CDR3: CATSGLRLAFLHEQYF. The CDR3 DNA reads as TGTGCCACCAGTGGCCTGCGACTAGCGTTCCTCCACGAGCAGTACTTC.

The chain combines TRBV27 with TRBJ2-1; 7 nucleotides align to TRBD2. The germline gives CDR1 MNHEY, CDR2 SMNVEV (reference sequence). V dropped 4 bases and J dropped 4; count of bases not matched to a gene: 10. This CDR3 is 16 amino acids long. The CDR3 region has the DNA TGTGCCAGCAGTTCTAGACCGGGGAGGGGATACAATGAGCAGTTCTTC. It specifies CASSSRPGRGYNEQFF.

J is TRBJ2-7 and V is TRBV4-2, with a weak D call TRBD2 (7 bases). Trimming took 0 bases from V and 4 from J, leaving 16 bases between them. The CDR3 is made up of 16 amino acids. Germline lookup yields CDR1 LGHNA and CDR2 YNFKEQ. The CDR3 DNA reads TGTGCCAGCAGCCAAGATTGGGCGGGGGCTCTATACGAGCAGTACTTC. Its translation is CASSQDWAGALYEQYF.

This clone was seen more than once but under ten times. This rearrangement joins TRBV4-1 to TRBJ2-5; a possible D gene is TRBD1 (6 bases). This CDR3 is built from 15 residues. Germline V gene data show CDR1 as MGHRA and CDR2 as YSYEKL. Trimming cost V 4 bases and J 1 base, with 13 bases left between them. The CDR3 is CASSPGVQLQETQYF. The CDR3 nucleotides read TGCGCCAGCAGCCCAGGGGTGCAACTCCAAGAGACCCAGTACTTC.

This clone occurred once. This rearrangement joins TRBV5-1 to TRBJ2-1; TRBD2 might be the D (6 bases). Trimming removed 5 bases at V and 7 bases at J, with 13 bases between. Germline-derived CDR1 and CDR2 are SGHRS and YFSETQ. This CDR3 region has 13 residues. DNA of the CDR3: TGCGCCAGCAGATCCGGGGGAAGGAATGAGCAGTTCTTC. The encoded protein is CASRSGGRNEQFF.

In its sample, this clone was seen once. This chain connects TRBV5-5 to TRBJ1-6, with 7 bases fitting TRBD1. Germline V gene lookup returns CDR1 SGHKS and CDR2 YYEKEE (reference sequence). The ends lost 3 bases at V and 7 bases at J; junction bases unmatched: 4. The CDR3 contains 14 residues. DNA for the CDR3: TGTGCCAGCAGCTGGGGGACAGTGAATTCACCCCTCCACTTT. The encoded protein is CASSWGTVNSPLHF.